This TCR beta chain appears in the sequencing data of a study of T cells expressing NK-cell markers. Findings of the study overall: In a handful of donors, dominant NKG2C+ clonotypes were about 1.0-7.0% of CD8+ T cells. The study found these clonotypes also leading the CD3+CD56-NKG2C+ fraction in four donors.

The CDR3 sequence is 13 residues long. Germline V gene sequence: CDR1 LGHNA, CDR2 YNFKEQ. TCR beta libraries carry UMIs added by 5'RACE template switching. TCRdb re-called the 5' RACE reads and gives one entry per CDR3 protein, without DNA. Its clone listing holds about 150,000 distinct CDR3 sequences. Remarks on this clonotype: What it binds is unknown.

The receptor was isolated from a man between 18 and 29 years old in good health. The material sequenced was blood T cells: a sorted CD56 or NKG2C T cell subset, CD4+ or CD8+ T cells, or bulk PBMC T cells (not recorded which). The gene calls are TRBV4-2 and TRBJ2-7; the D gene TCRdb calls, TRBD2, cannot be checked with no DNA. The CDR3: CASSHGTSYEQYF.